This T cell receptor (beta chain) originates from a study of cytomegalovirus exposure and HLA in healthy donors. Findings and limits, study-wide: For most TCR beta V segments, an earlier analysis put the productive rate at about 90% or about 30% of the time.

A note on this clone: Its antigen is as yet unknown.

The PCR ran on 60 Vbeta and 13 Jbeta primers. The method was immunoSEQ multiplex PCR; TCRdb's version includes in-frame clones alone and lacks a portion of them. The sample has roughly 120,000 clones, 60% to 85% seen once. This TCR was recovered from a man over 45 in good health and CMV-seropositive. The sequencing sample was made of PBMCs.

The CDR3 DNA is TGTGCCAGCAGCAGAGACAGCCGGGCCTACGAGCAGTACTTC. The encoded protein is CASSRDSRAYEQYF. The V and J genes are TRBV5-4 and TRBJ2-7, with D possibly matching TRBD1 (5 bases). The CDR3 sequence is 14 residues long. V was cut by 4 bases and J by 2 bases, with 13 bases left in between. Germline V gene data show CDR1 as SGHNT and CDR2 as YYREEE (reference sequence).